The present TCR beta chain was sequenced within a study of blood T cell repertoires in COVID-19 (dated by TCRdb to 2018 to 2020). Describing the broader study: Samples from collaborators originated in the United States, Italy and Spain and spanned both the acute and convalescent phases of COVID-19. The sample metadata nearly always contained a de-identified subject ID, COVID-19 status, age in years and sex. The samples were drawn from two sources: the first 160 participants of the ongoing ImmuneRACE study, and some 1,300 subjects contributed by 6 global collaborators. The material from the prospective study consisted of cDNA or gDNA derived from T cells, B-cell-depleted T cells, or PBMCs. HLA class I and class II types, where available, came from metadata supplied by the sample provider rather than from assay-based typing. The dataset comprised deeply sampled blood TCRbeta repertoires from subjects exposed to, actively infected with, or recovered from COVID-19. A freely available public database, intended as a resource for researchers studying the immune response to SARS-CoV-2, is where the repertoires were released. Here is what the overall study found, with its caveats: Clinical and demographic metadata were provided uncurated, with the amount varying by source and participant.

Each collaborating institution followed its own protocols to collect whole blood in K2EDTA tubes. For TCRbeta analysis, collaborator samples were shipped as frozen whole blood, as isolated PBMCs, or as DNA extracted from either sample type. Of note for this clone: Its antigen is unknown. Nothing much larger sits one base from this clone, and base qualities are not available.

Taken from cysteine to phenylalanine, the CDR3 has 14 residues. Only the CDR3 part of the read is kept: 42 bases, read in frame from the first base. CDR1 and CDR2, looked up from the germline V gene (reference sequence), are SGHKS and YYEKEE. V has 6 bases trimmed and J has 4 bases trimmed; junction bases matching no gene number 5. TCRbeta CDR3 regions were amplified from genomic DNA by means of the immunoSEQ Assay, a bias-controlled multiplex PCR. In the original analysis: Nucleated cell counts per sample were estimated from amplification of reference gene primers within the assay. To quantify the absolute abundance of each unique TCRbeta CDR3 rearrangement, sequence reads were collapsed and filtered. For each sample, productive Simpson clonality was calculated by taking the square root of Simpson's diversity index across productive rearrangements. In TCRdb, the immuneACCESS table is reduced to in-frame sequences with V and J assigned. These tables do not hold every clone; where another copy was compared, an unresolved V gene accounts for under half, and the others remain unexplained. Clone size and V and J calls were adopted from that table, with D and trimming inferred from the DNA. The sample table shows 100,000 to 150,000 clones, and around 78% are seen once. Approximately 2.5% of the sample lies in the top ten.

Recombination joined TRBV5-5 with TRBJ2-2, with 8 bases in between that match TRBD2. Material for sequencing was peripheral blood. The sequence was collected from a man between 65 and 85 years old with acute or convalescent COVID-19. The bases are TGTGCCAGCACCCCACTAGCGGTCACCGGGGAGCTGTTTTTT. Its product reads: CASTPLAVTGELFF.